This entry lists 5 T cell receptor beta chains sequenced from one sample in a study of shared clonotypes between healthy human individuals. Terminally differentiated effector memory CD45RA+ cells were excluded from the naive CD8 cells, which were CD45RO-negative and positively selected for CCR7. Profiling relied on immunoSEQ multiplex PCR, and the TCRdb table lists in-frame clones only, not all of them. The table records about 580,000 clones, roughly 98% of them present only once. The sample comprised naive CD8+ T cells sorted from blood. Receptor source: a man aged 30 to 39 in good health.

The chain recombines TRBV5-4 with TRBJ2-7, with 9 positions matching TRBD2. V shed 5 bases, J shed 2 bases, and the junction held 8 bases outside the gene matches. This CDR3 is 15 amino acids long. Germline assignment: CDR1 SGHNT and CDR2 YYREEE (reference sequence). CDR3 amino acids: CASSQTSGLPYEQYF. The CDR3 DNA is TGTGCCAGCAGTCAAACTAGCGGGCTACCCTACGAGCAGTACTTC. The entire variable domain, with the rest obtained from reference TRBV5-4 and TRBJ2-7, is as follows: ETGVTQSPTHLIKTRGQQVTLRCSSQSGHNTVSWYQQALGQGPQFIFQYYREEENGRGNFPPRFSGLQFPNYSSELNVNALELDDSALYLCASSQTSGLPYEQYFGPGTRLTVT.

The V call is TRBV6-5, the J call TRBJ2-1, with 8 bases aligning to TRBD2. V shed 6 bases, J shed 7 bases, and the junction held 8 bases outside the gene matches. The CDR3 is made up of 14 amino acids. Germline assignment: CDR1 MNHEY and CDR2 SVGAGI. DNA of the CDR3: TGTGCCAGCAGGGAAACGGGACTAGGGAATGAGCAGTTCTTC. Translation: CASRETGLGNEQFF.

The chain is built from TRBV28 and TRBJ2-7; the D is unclear. Germline assignment: CDR1 MDHEN and CDR2 SYDVKM. V was cut by 8 bases and J by 3 bases, with 23 bases left in between. This CDR3 is built from 16 residues. The CDR3, as DNA: TGTGCCAGCCAGAACCGTGGCACAGACCCGAACTACGAGCAGTACTTC. Protein product: CASQNRGTDPNYEQYF.

The chain carries TRBV29-1 and TRBJ1-2; D call uncertain. Per the germline V gene, CDR1 is SQVTM and CDR2 is ANQGSEA. This CDR3 is built from 13 residues. Trimming took off 1 base at V and 1 base at J, with 7 bases between the two ends. The CDR3 DNA reads TGCAGCGTTGAAGTTCAGGATAACTATGGCTACACCTTC. Its protein product is CSVEVQDNYGYTF.

The chain links TRBV15 to TRBJ2-2; no clear D gene. This CDR3 is 14 amino acids long. The ends were cut back, 1 base at V and 5 bases at J, with 8 bases in the middle. The germline V gene encodes CDR1 LNHNV and CDR2 YYDKDF (reference sequence). The CDR3 here is CATSRVTATGELFF. The DNA of the CDR3 is TGTGCCACCAGCAGAGTAACAGCGACCGGGGAGCTGTTTTTT.